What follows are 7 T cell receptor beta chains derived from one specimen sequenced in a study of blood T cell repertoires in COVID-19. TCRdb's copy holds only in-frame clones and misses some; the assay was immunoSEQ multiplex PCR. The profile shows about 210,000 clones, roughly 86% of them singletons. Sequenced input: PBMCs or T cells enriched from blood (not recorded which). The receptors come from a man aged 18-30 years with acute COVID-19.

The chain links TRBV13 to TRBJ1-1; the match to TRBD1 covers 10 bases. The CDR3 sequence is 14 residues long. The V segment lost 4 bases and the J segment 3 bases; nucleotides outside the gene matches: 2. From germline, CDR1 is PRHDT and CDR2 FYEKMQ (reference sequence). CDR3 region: CASSWGTGDTEAFF. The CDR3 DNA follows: TGTGCCAGCAGCTGGGGGACAGGGGACACTGAAGCTTTCTTT.

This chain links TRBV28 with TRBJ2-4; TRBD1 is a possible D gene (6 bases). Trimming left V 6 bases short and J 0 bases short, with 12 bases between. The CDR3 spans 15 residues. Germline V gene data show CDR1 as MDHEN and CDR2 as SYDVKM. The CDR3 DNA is TGTGCCAGCAGCTCCGAGACAGGAGCCAAAAACATTCAGTACTTC. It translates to CASSSETGAKNIQYF.

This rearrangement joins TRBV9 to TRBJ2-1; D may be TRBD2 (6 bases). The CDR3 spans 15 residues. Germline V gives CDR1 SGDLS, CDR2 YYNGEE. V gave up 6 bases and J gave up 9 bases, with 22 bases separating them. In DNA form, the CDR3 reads TGTGCCAGCAACAACCCAGGGCAGGGAGGCTCTGAGCAGTTCTTC. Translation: CASNNPGQGGSEQFF.

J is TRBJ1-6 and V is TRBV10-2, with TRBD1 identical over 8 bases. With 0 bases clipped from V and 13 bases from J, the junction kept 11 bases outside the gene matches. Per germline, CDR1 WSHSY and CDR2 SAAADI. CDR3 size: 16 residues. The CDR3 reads CASSESLGTGPGPLHF. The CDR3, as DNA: TGCGCCAGCAGTGAGTCGTTGGGGACAGGACCCGGGCCCCTCCACTTT.

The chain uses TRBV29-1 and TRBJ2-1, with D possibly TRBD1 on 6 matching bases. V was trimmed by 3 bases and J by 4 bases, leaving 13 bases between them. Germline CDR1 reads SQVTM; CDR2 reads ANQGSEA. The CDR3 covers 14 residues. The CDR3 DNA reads TGCAGCGTTGAGGGACACCAAGTTTACAATGAGCAGTTCTTC. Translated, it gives CSVEGHQVYNEQFF.

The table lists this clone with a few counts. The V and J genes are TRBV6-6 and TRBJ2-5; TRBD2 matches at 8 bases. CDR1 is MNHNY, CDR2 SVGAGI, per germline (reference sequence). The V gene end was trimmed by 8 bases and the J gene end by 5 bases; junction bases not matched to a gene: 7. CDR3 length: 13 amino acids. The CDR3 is CASPLRTSETQYF. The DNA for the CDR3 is TGTGCCAGCCCACTGAGGACTAGCGAGACCCAGTACTTC.

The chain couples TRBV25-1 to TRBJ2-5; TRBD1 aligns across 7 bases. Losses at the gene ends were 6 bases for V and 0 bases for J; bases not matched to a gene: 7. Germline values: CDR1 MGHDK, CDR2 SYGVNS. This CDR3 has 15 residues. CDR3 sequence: CASSEPGGNQETQYF. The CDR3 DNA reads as TGTGCCAGCAGCGAACCAGGGGGTAACCAAGAGACCCAGTACTTC.